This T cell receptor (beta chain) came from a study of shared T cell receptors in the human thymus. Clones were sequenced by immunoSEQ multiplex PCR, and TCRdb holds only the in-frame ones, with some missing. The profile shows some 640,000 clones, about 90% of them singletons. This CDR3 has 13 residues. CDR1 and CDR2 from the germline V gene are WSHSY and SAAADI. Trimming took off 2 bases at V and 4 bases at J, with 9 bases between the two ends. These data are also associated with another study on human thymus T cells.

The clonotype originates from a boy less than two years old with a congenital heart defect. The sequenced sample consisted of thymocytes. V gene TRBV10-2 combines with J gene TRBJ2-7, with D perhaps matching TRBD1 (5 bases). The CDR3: CASSEGRVYEQYF. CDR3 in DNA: TGCGCCAGCAGTGAGGGCAGGGTATACGAGCAGTACTTC.